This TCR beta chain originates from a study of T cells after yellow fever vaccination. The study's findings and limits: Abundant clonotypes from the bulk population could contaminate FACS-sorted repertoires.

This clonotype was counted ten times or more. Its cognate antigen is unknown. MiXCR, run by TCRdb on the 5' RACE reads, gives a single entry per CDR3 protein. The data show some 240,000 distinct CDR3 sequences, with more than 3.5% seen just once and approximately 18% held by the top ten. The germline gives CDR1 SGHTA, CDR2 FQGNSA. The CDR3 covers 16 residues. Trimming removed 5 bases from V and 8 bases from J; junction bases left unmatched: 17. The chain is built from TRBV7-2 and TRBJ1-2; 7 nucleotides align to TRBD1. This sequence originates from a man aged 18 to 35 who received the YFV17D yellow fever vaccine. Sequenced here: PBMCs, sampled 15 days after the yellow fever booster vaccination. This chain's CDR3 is CASSREFRQGGSGYTF. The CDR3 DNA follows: TGTGCCAGCAGCCGAGAATTTAGACAGGGAGGAAGCGGCTACACCTTC. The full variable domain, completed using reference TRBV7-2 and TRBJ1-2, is GAGVSQSPSNKVTEKGKDVELRCDPISGHTALYWYRQSLGQGLEFLIYFQGNSAPDKSGLPSDRFSAERTGGSVSTLTIQRTQQEDSAVYLCASSREFRQGGSGYTFGSGTRLTVV.